One T cell receptor (beta chain) is described in this entry. The data originate from a study of blood T cell repertoires in COVID-19. Looking at the study overall: Collection of acute and convalescent COVID-19 samples took place in the United States, Italy and Spain.

Repertoires were generated with immunoSEQ multiplex PCR, while TCRdb's copy carries only in-frame clones and drops some. The sample holds roughly 520,000 clones; roughly 90% are singletons and the top ten take less than 2%. Germline V lookup: CDR1 SGHNT, CDR2 YYREEE (reference sequence). The CDR3 covers 15 residues. Trimming shortened V by 5 bases and J by 6 bases, and 19 bases separated the two germline ends. The receptor was isolated from a woman aged 35 to 49 who had recovered from COVID-19. V gene TRBV5-4 combines with J gene TRBJ2-3, with D perhaps TRBD1 (7 bases). The sample comprised PBMCs or T cells enriched from blood (not recorded which). CDR3 in amino acids: CASRTGTSGVDTQYF. The CDR3 bases are TGTGCCAGCAGGACAGGGACCTCGGGGGTTGATACGCAGTATTTT.